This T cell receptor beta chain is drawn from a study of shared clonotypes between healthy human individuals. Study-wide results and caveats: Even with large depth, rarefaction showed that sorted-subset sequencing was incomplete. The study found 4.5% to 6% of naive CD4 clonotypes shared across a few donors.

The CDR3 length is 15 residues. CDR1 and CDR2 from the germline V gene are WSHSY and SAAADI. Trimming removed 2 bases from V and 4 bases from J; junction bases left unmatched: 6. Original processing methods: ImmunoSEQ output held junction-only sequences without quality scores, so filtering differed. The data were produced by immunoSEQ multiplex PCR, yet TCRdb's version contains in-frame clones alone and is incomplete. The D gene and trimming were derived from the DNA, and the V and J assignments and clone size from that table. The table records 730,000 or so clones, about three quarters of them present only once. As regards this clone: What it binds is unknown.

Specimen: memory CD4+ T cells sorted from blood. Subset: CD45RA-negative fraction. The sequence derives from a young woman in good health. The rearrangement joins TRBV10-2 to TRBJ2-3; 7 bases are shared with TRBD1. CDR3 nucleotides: TGCGCCAGCAGTGAGCCTAGGGGGCATTCAGATACGCAGTATTTT. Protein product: CASSEPRGHSDTQYF.